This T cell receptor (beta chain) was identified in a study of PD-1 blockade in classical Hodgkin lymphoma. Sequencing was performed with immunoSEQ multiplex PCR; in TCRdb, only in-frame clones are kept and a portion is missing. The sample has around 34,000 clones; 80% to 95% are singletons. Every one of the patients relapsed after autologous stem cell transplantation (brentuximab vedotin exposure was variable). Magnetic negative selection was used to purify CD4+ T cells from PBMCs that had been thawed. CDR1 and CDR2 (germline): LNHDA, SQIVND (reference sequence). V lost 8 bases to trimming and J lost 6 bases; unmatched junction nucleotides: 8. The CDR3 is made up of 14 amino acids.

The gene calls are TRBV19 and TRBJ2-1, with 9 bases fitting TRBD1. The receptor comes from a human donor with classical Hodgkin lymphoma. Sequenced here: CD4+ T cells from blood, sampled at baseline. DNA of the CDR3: TGTGCCAGTGCGGGGACAGGGAGGGTCAATGAGCAGTTCTTC. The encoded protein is CASAGTGRVNEQFF.